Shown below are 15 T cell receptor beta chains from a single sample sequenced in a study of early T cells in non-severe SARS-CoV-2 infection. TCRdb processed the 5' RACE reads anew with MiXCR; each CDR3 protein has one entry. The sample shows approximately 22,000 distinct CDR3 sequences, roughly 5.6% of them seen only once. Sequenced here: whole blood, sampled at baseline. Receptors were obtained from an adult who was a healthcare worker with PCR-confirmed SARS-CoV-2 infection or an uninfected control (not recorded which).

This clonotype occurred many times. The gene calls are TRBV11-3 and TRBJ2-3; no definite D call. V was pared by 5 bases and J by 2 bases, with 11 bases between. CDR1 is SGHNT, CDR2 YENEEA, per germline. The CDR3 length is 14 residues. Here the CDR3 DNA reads TGTGCCAGCAGCGCGACCCGGAACACAGATACGCAGTATTTT. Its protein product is CASSATRNTDTQYF.

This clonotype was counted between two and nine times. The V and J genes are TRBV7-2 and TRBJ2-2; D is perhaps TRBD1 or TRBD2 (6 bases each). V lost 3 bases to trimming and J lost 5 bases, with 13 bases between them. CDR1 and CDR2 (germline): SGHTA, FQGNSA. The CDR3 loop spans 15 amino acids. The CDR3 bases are TGTGCCAGCAGCTTCGGGGGACAAGAAACCGGGGAGCTGTTTTTT. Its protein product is CASSFGGQETGELFF.

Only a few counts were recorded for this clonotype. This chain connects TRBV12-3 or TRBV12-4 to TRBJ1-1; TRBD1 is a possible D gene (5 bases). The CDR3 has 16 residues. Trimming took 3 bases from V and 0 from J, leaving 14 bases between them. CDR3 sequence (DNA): TGTGCCAGCAGTTTCCGCCCAGGGATAATGAACACTGAAGCTTTCTTT. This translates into CASSFRPGIMNTEAFF.

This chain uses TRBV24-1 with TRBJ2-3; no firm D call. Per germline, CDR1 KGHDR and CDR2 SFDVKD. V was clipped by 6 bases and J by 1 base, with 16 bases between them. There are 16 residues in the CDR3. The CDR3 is CATSSWRLDGTDTQYF. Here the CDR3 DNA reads TGTGCCACCAGTTCCTGGAGATTGGACGGCACAGATACGCAGTATTTT.

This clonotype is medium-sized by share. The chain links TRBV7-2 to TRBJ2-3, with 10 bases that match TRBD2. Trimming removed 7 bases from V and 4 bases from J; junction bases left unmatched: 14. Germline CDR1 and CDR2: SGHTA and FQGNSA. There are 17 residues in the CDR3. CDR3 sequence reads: CASTKKIAGGYADTQYF. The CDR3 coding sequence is TGTGCCAGCACGAAAAAGATAGCGGGGGGATATGCAGATACGCAGTATTTT.

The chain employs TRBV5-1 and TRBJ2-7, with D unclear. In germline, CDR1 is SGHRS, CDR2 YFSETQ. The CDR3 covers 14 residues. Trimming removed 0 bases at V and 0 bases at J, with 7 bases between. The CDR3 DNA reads TGCGCCAGCAGCTTGGAGCCGGTCTCCTACGAGCAGTACTTC. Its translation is CASSLEPVSYEQYF.

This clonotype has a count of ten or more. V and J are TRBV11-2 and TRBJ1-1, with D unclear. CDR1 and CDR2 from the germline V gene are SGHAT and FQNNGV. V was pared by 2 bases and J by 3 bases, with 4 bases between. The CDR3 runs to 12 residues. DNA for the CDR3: TGTGCCAGCAGCTTACGCGACACTGAAGCTTTCTTT. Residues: CASSLRDTEAFF.

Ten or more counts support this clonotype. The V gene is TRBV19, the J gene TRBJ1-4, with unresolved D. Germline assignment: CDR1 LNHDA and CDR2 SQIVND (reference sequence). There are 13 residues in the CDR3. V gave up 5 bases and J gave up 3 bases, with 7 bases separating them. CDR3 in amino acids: CASSGMANEKLFF. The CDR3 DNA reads TGTGCCAGTAGTGGGATGGCTAATGAAAAACTGTTTTTT.

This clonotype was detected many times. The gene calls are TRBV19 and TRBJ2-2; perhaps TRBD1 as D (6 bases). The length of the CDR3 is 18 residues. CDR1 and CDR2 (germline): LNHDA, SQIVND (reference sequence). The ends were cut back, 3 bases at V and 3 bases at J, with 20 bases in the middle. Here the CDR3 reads CASSIGDRSKFYTGELFF. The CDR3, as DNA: TGTGCCAGTAGTATTGGAGACAGGTCAAAGTTTTACACCGGGGAGCTGTTTTTT. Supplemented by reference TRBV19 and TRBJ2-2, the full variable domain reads DGGITQSPKYLFRKEGQNVTLSCEQNLNHDAMYWYRQDPGQGLRLIYYSQIVNDFQKGDIAEGYSVSREKKESFPLTVTSAQKNPTAFYLCASSIGDRSKFYTGELFFGEGSRLTVL.

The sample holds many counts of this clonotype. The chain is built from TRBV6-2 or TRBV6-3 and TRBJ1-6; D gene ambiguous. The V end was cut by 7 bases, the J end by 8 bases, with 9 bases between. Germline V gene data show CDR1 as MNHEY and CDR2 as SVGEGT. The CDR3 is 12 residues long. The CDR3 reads CASTLEDSPLHF. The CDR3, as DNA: TGTGCCAGCACCCTAGAGGATTCACCCCTCCACTTT.

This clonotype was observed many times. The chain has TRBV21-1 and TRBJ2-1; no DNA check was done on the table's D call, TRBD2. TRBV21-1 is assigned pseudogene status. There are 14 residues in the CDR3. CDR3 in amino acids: CASIRSGGSSEQFF. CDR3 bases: TGTGCCAGCATTAGAAGCGGGGGTTCTAGTGAGCAGTTCTTC.

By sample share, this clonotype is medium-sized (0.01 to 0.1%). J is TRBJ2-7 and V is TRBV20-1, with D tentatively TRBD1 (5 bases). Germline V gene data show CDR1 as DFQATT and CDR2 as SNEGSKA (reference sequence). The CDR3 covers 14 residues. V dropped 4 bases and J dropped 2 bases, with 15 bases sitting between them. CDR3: CSANEWGVTYEQYF. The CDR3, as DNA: TGCAGTGCTAATGAGTGGGGCGTAACCTACGAGCAGTACTTC.

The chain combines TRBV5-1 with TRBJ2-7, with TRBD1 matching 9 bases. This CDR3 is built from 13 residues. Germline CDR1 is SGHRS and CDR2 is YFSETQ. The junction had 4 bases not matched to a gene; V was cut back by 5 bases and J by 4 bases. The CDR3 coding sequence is TGCGCCAGCAGGGGACAGGGAACTTACGAGCAGTACTTC. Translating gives CASRGQGTYEQYF.

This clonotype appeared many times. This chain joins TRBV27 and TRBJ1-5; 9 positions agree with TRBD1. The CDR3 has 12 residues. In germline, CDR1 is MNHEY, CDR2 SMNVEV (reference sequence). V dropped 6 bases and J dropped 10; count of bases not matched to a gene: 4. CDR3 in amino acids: CASRDRGGPQHF. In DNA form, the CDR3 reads TGTGCCAGCAGGGACAGGGGCGGTCCCCAGCATTTT.

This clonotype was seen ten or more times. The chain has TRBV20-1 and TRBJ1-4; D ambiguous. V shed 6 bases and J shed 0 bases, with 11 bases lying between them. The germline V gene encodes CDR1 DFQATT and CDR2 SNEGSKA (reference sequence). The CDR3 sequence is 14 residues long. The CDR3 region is CSAPGVATNEKLFF. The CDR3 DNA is TGCAGTGCCCCTGGGGTTGCAACTAATGAAAAACTGTTTTTT.